This passage covers 8 T cell receptor beta chains from one sample sequenced in a study of regulatory T cells in long-lasting Graves disease. Described time point: newly diagnosed GD, antithyroid drugs for less than 3 months. PBMC-derived RNA was used for the TCR library. The TCR beta library used iRepertoire HTBI primers with Arm-PCR amplification of CDR3. TCRdb reanalysed the multiplex PCR reads using MiXCR and keeps one entry per CDR3 protein. The sample consists of approximately 400,000 distinct CDR3 sequences, 12% of them appearing once. Another study also made use of these data, one on T cells in Graves' hyperthyroidism and ophthalmopathy.

The sample was peripheral blood mononuclear cells (PBMCs), taken at new diagnosis, from a patient treated with antithyroid drugs. The receptors were sampled from a woman between 18 and 29 years old with Graves disease.

There are many counts of this clonotype. The chain joins TRBV19 to TRBJ2-6; TRBD1 matches at 10 bases. This CDR3 spans 19 amino acids. V gave up 0 bases and J gave up 0 bases; unmatched junction bases: 5. The germline CDR1 and CDR2 sequences are LNHDA and SQIVND (reference sequence). The CDR3 sequence is CASSIDWTGGISGANVLTF. The CDR3 region has the DNA TGTGCCAGTAGTATAGACTGGACAGGGGGGATCTCTGGGGCCAACGTCCTGACTTTC. Looking up the rest from reference TRBV19 and TRBJ2-6 gives the full variable domain: DGGITQSPKYLFRKEGQNVTLSCEQNLNHDAMYWYRQDPGQGLRLIYYSQIVNDFQKGDIAEGYSVSREKKESFPLTVTSAQKNPTAFYLCASSIDWTGGISGANVLTFGAGSRLTVL.

The CDR3 DNA follows: TGCGCCAGCAGCCAATTCTCAGGGTCCAACTATGGCTACACCTTC. Translation gives CASSQFSGSNYGYTF. V is TRBV4-3 and J is TRBJ1-2, with D tentatively TRBD1 (5 bases). The ends were cut back, 2 bases at V and 2 bases at J, with 12 bases in the middle. Germline values: CDR1 LGHNA, CDR2 YSLEER. This CDR3 spans 15 amino acids.

This clonotype turned up a few times. The genes are TRBV7-9 and TRBJ2-7, with D perhaps matching TRBD1 (6 bases). Trimming took 5 bases from V and 5 from J, leaving 16 bases between them. This CDR3 comprises 14 residues. Germline V gene data show CDR1 as SEHNR and CDR2 as FQNEAQ (reference sequence). The CDR3 sequence is CASSPFATGDEQYF. DNA for the CDR3: TGTGCCAGCAGCCCCTTCGCGACAGGTGACGAGCAGTACTTC.

This clonotype came up a few times. The rearrangement uses TRBV6-1 and TRBJ1-1; TRBD1 matches 9 bases. This CDR3 region has 13 residues. Germline loops: CDR1 MNHNS, CDR2 SASEGT. The J segment lost 7 bases and the V segment lost 10 bases, leaving 10 bases of the junction unmatched. DNA of the CDR3: TGTGCCACCTGCTTGGGACAGGGATTTGAAGCTTTCTTT. Translating it yields CATCLGQGFEAFF.

The sample holds many counts of this clonotype. The rearrangement joins TRBV7-2 to TRBJ1-2; no firm D call. The CDR3 is made up of 13 amino acids. Germline CDR1 reads SGHTA; CDR2 reads FQGNSA. V shed 1 base and J shed 3 bases, with 6 bases lying between them. CDR3 sequence: CASSLDPYYGYTF. CDR3 coding DNA: TGTGCCAGCAGCTTAGACCCGTACTATGGCTACACCTTC.

This clonotype was seen at least ten times. This chain uses TRBV6-9 with TRBJ1-1; D is possibly TRBD1 (5 bases). The CDR3 consists of 13 residues. CDR1 is MNHGY and CDR2 is SVAAGI in the germline V gene. V was cut by 2 bases and J by 7 bases, with 11 bases left in between. CDR3 protein: CASSYSRGGEAFF. CDR3 in DNA: TGTGCCAGCAGTTATAGTAGGGGCGGTGAAGCTTTCTTT.

The sample holds many counts of this clonotype. J is TRBJ2-1 and V is TRBV20-1; possible D gene TRBD1, 6 bases. Germline loops: CDR1 DFQATT, CDR2 SNEGSKA (reference sequence). V lost 2 bases and J 4 bases, leaving 15 bases between the germline ends. There are 15 residues in the CDR3. CDR3 sequence: CSARTWTALYNEQFF. DNA for the CDR3: TGCAGTGCTAGAACCTGGACAGCCCTGTACAATGAGCAGTTCTTC.

The chain recombines TRBV28 with TRBJ2-7, with 8 bases that match TRBD2. The ends lost 4 bases at V and 0 bases at J; junction bases unmatched: 17. The length of the CDR3 is 19 residues. Germline V lookup: CDR1 MDHEN, CDR2 SYDVKM. The CDR3 DNA sequence: TGTGCCAGCAGTTCCCCGGTTTCGGCGGGAGGAATCCTCTCCTACGAGCAGTACTTC. Translating gives CASSSPVSAGGILSYEQYF.